The entry that follows covers one T cell receptor beta chain sequence. Its antigen is unknown. One junction end does not reproduce the germline sequence, and a read error may be involved. Data came from immunoSEQ multiplex PCR; TCRdb stores just in-frame clones and leaves some out. This sample has about 110,000 clones, with around nine tenths found just once. The data derive from a study of graft-versus-host responses after intestinal transplantation. For the study at large: Each recipient received anti-thymocyte globulin induction, then tacrolimus and steroids for about 3 years.

Germline CDR1 is SSHAT and CDR2 is FNYEAQ (reference sequence). The length of the CDR3 is 16 residues. The sequence came from a human donor who was the organ donor for an intestinal transplant. The sample in question was unstimulated CD4+ T cells sorted from spleen or lymph node cells, obtained before transplant. The chain recombines TRBV7-7 with TRBJ1-5; 9 nucleotides match TRBD1. The CDR3 bases are TGTGCTAGCAGCTGCTACAGGGGGCATAGCAATCAGCCCCAGCATTTT. Encoded protein: CASSCYRGHSNQPQHF.